This T cell receptor (beta chain) was captured in a study of regulatory T cells in long-lasting Graves disease. Arm-PCR with iRepertoire HTBI primers amplified the CDR3 regions for these TCR beta libraries. TCRdb fed the multiplex PCR reads into MiXCR, producing one record per CDR3 protein. The sample carries some 560,000 distinct CDR3 sequences, about 16% recorded once. This clonotype was seen at least ten times. Time point given: newly diagnosed GD, antithyroid drugs for less than 3 months. There was RNA extracted from PBMCs, and the TCR library was made from it. Germline V gene data show CDR1 as KGHDR and CDR2 as SFDVKD. With 7 bases removed from V and 1 base from J, the gap between germline ends came to 15 bases. There are 15 residues in the CDR3. The data were also submitted as part of a second study, on T cells in Graves' hyperthyroidism and ophthalmopathy. From that paper: First-round RT-PCR of the TCR CDR3 relied on the HTBI primer set.

The TCR sequence derives from a middle-aged woman with Graves disease. The chain recombines TRBV24-1 with TRBJ1-2; a possible D gene is TRBD1 (5 bases). This specimen was peripheral blood mononuclear cells (PBMCs), taken at new diagnosis, from a patient treated with antithyroid drugs. This CDR3 is CATSDGTELNYGYTF. CDR3 DNA sequence: TGTGCCACCAGCGACGGGACGGAGCTTAACTATGGCTACACCTTC.